These 30 T cell receptor beta chains were sequenced from one sample in a study of control samples from healthy donors and cancer patients. Profiling relied on immunoSEQ multiplex PCR, and the TCRdb table lists in-frame clones only, not all of them. The table has roughly 150,000 clones, about 93% seen once. Input material: blood. The source of these receptors is a man aged 50-59 years in good health.

This sequence joins TRBV5-4 and TRBJ2-1, with 13 bases lining up with TRBD2. The CDR3 loop spans 15 amino acids. The germline gives CDR1 SGHNT, CDR2 YYREEE (reference sequence). The V segment lost 6 bases and the J segment 7 bases; nucleotides outside the gene matches: 7. CDR3 coding DNA: TGTGCCAGCACCAAGCAGACTAGCGGGAGGAATGAGCAGTTCTTC. Translated, it gives CASTKQTSGRNEQFF. Together with reference TRBV5-4 and TRBJ2-1, the CDR3 gives the full variable domain: ETGVTQSPTHLIKTRGQQVTLRCSSQSGHNTVSWYQQALGQGPQFIFQYYREEENGRGNFPPRFSGLQFPNYSSELNVNALELDDSALYLCASTKQTSGRNEQFFGPGTRLTVL.

The chain has TRBV7-3 and TRBJ2-1, with TRBD2 matching over 13 bases. The CDR3 is 15 residues long. The V gene's germline CDR1 is SGHTA and CDR2 FQGTGA. V dropped 5 bases and J dropped 8; count of bases not matched to a gene: 6. CDR3 nucleotides: TGTGCCAGCAGCCACCCTGGACTAGCGGGAGATGAGCAGTTCTTC. It translates to CASSHPGLAGDEQFF. The full variable domain, its missing parts supplied by reference TRBV7-3 and TRBJ2-1, is GAGVSQTPSNKVTEKGKYVELRCDPISGHTALYWYRQSLGQGPEFLIYFQGTGAADDSGLPNDRFFAVRPEGSVSTLKIQRTERGDSAVYLCASSHPGLAGDEQFFGPGTRLTVL.

The chain is built from TRBV5-6 and TRBJ1-4, with unresolved D. This CDR3 contains 13 residues. V gave up 3 bases and J gave up 8 bases, with 11 bases separating them. Per the germline V gene, CDR1 is SGHDT and CDR2 is YYEEEE. Here the CDR3 DNA reads TGTGCCAGCAGCTCTCTCCAAGGAGAAAAACTGTTTTTT. Its translation is CASSSLQGEKLFF.

The chain employs TRBV5-1 and TRBJ2-1; D uncertain. Germline V gene data show CDR1 as SGHRS and CDR2 as YFSETQ. The CDR3 is 15 amino acids. V was pared by 0 bases and J by 8 bases, with 15 bases between. CDR3 region: CASSLEGFLNDEQFF. In nucleotides, the CDR3 is TGCGCCAGCAGCTTGGAAGGTTTCCTTAACGATGAGCAGTTCTTC.

V usage is TRBV5-8 and J usage is TRBJ2-3, with D hard to call. CDR3 size: 15 residues. Germline V CDR1 and CDR2: SGHTS, YDEGEE. V gave up 4 bases and J gave up 6 bases, with 18 bases separating them. DNA for the CDR3: TGTGCCAGCAGCGGCCACCGAACCTTGTCCGATACGCAGTATTTT. Protein: CASSGHRTLSDTQYF.

CDR3 residues: CASSYLAGGGETQYF. As DNA, the CDR3 is TGTGCCAGCAGTTACCTGGCAGGGGGCGGAGAGACCCAGTACTTC. The V and J genes are TRBV6-2 or TRBV6-3 and TRBJ2-5; 8 bases are a match to TRBD1. The trim removed 2 bases at V and 4 bases at J, leaving 6 bases unmatched. The CDR3 is made up of 15 amino acids. Germline CDR1 MNHEY, CDR2 SVGEGT.

The CDR3 nucleotides read TGTGCCAGCAGCTTATCTCACGGGGGAGATACGCAGTATTTT. It translates to CASSLSHGGDTQYF. This sequence joins TRBV7-9 and TRBJ2-3; a weak D match, TRBD2 (6 bases). Trimming took 2 bases from V and 5 from J, leaving 11 bases between them. The CDR3 contains 14 residues. Germline V CDR1 and CDR2: SEHNR, FQNEAQ (reference sequence).

The V call is TRBV19, the J call TRBJ1-6, with 7 bases matching TRBD1. The CDR3 runs 15 residues. The germline V gene has CDR1 LNHDA and CDR2 SQIVND (reference sequence). V dropped 6 bases and J dropped 5; count of bases not matched to a gene: 7. The CDR3 DNA reads TGTGCCAGTAGATCTCACAGGGGAGATAATTCACCCCTCCACTTT. This sequence encodes CASRSHRGDNSPLHF. Supplemented by reference TRBV19 and TRBJ1-6, the full variable domain reads DGGITQSPKYLFRKEGQNVTLSCEQNLNHDAMYWYRQDPGQGLRLIYYSQIVNDFQKGDIAEGYSVSREKKESFPLTVTSAQKNPTAFYLCASRSHRGDNSPLHFGNGTRLTVT.

This chain connects TRBV7-9 to TRBJ2-7; D ambiguous. From germline, CDR1 is SEHNR and CDR2 FQNEAQ (reference sequence). This CDR3 is 11 amino acids long. V dropped 3 bases and J dropped 7 bases, with 7 bases sitting between them. The CDR3 nucleotides read TGTGCCAGCAGCTTCGGCCTTGAGCAGTACTTC. Its protein product is CASSFGLEQYF.

The V and J genes are TRBV10-3 and TRBJ2-5; 7 bases agree with TRBD1. The CDR3 runs to 13 residues. Per the germline V gene, CDR1 is ENHRY and CDR2 is SYGVKD. V dropped 11 bases and J dropped 5; count of bases not matched to a gene: 11. In DNA form, the CDR3 reads TGTGCCTCCAGCGAGGGGGCGCGGGAGACCCAGTACTTC. It translates to CASSEGARETQYF.

V usage is TRBV4-2 and J usage is TRBJ2-3; 7 positions agree with TRBD2. Trimming cost V 3 bases and J 3 bases; bases outside gene matches: 3. The CDR3 runs 14 residues. CDR1 LGHNA and CDR2 YNFKEQ come from the germline V gene. The CDR3 sequence is CASSQTSPTDTQYF. In nucleotides, the CDR3 is TGTGCCAGCAGCCAGACTAGCCCGACAGATACGCAGTATTTT.

The genes are TRBV5-1 and TRBJ2-3; D possibly corresponds to TRBD2 (6 bases). CDR1 SGHRS and CDR2 YFSETQ come from the germline V gene. CDR3 length: 16 residues. V was pared by 7 bases and J by 4 bases, with 22 bases between. The CDR3 region is CASSKSWDSGPDTQYF. Here the CDR3 DNA reads TGCGCCAGCTCTAAGTCCTGGGACTCGGGCCCAGATACGCAGTATTTT.

The chain links TRBV7-2 to TRBJ2-7; 9 bases fit TRBD2. The V segment lost 3 bases and the J segment 2 bases; nucleotides outside the gene matches: 2. This CDR3 contains 14 residues. Germline assignment: CDR1 SGHTA and CDR2 FQGNSA. CDR3 in DNA: TGTGCCAGCAGCTTCCAGCGGGAGGCCTACGAGCAGTACTTC. Amino acids: CASSFQREAYEQYF.

The chain recombines TRBV6-5 with TRBJ1-2; D not certain. Germline assignment: CDR1 MNHEY and CDR2 SVGAGI. The CDR3 is 13 residues long. V gave up 6 bases and J gave up 3 bases, with 11 bases separating them. The CDR3 region is CASSLDGHYGYTF. In DNA, the CDR3 is TGTGCCAGCAGCCTCGACGGGCACTATGGCTACACCTTC.

The chain recombines TRBV10-3 with TRBJ1-2; D unresolved. The V end lost 3 bases, the J end lost 2 bases, and 7 bases lay between the germline ends. Looked up from germline, CDR1 is ENHRY and CDR2 is SYGVKD. The CDR3 has 13 residues. The CDR3 sequence is CAISETPNYGYTF. DNA of the CDR3: TGTGCCATCAGTGAAACTCCCAACTATGGCTACACCTTC.

In nucleotides, the CDR3 is TGTGCCAGTAGTATTGGGGGACCCACCTATGGCTACACCTTC. This codes for CASSIGGPTYGYTF. V usage is TRBV19 and J usage is TRBJ1-2, with D perhaps TRBD1 (5 bases). The germline V gene encodes CDR1 LNHDA and CDR2 SQIVND (reference sequence). V gave up 3 bases and J gave up 4 bases, with 12 bases separating them. CDR3 length: 14 residues.

The V and J genes are TRBV2 and TRBJ1-1; no clear D gene. The germline V gene has CDR1 SNHLY and CDR2 FYNNEI. The CDR3 is 15 amino acids. The V and J ends lost 3 bases and 0 bases respectively, with 11 bases between them. The DNA of the CDR3 is TGTGCCAGCAGTGAGTTTAGACGGCTGAACACTGAAGCTTTCTTT. Its translation: CASSEFRRLNTEAFF.

The chain recombines TRBV5-1 with TRBJ2-7; 9 bases line up with TRBD2. The CDR3 is 14 residues long. Trimming at V came to 7 bases and at J to 6 bases, leaving 11 bases not matched to a gene. Germline CDR1 SGHRS, CDR2 YFSETQ. The CDR3: CASGRQAGGGEQYF. CDR3 sequence (DNA): TGCGCCAGCGGCCGACAAGCGGGAGGAGGCGAGCAGTACTTC.

The CDR3 loop is CASSHSGGAQYF. DNA for the CDR3: TGTGCCAGCAGCCACTCCGGGGGAGCGCAGTATTTT. The chain joins TRBV12-3 or TRBV12-4 to TRBJ2-3, with TRBD2 as a possible D gene (6 bases). CDR3 length: 12 residues. Trimming left V 6 bases short and J 10 bases short, with 14 bases between.

The sample holds one count of this clone. The CDR3 DNA is TGTGCCAGCAGCCTCGGGACTCTGGATGGCTACACCTTC. Protein: CASSLGTLDGYTF. The chain combines TRBV7-9 with TRBJ1-2, with a possible D match to TRBD1 (5 bases). Germline CDR1 is SEHNR and CDR2 is FQNEAQ (reference sequence). Between the trimmed V and J ends, which lost 5 bases and 6 bases, there was a span of 13 bases. CDR3 length: 13 amino acids.

This chain connects TRBV4-1 to TRBJ1-3, with D possibly matching TRBD1 (5 bases). The CDR3 sequence is 18 residues long. Germline-derived CDR1 and CDR2 are MGHRA and YSYEKL. V lost 2 bases and J 0 bases, leaving 17 bases between the germline ends. The CDR3 loop is CASSQSLPGRRSGNTIYF. For the CDR3, the DNA is TGCGCCAGCAGCCAATCGTTACCGGGACGGCGCTCTGGAAACACCATATATTTT.

This clone showed up just once. The rearrangement links TRBV5-1 to TRBJ2-1, with TRBD2 matching 10 bases. The trim removed 1 base at V and 10 bases at J, leaving 5 bases unmatched. The length of the CDR3 is 14 residues. From germline, CDR1 is SGHRS and CDR2 YFSETQ. In nucleotides, the CDR3 is TGCGCCAGCAGCTTGTCAGCGGGAGGGGGAGAGCAGTTCTTC. Its protein product is CASSLSAGGGEQFF. The variable domain in full, with the rest retrieved from reference TRBV5-1 and TRBJ2-1, is KAGVTQTPRYLIKTRGQQVTLSCSPISGHRSVSWYQQTPGQGLQFLFEYFSETQRNKGNFPGRFSGRQFSNSRSEMNVSTLELGDSALYLCASSLSAGGGEQFFGPGTRLTVL.

The chain employs TRBV30 and TRBJ2-1; D gene uncertain. This CDR3 contains 11 residues. From germline, CDR1 is GTSNPN and CDR2 SVGIG (reference sequence). The V end lost 1 base, the J end lost 7 bases, and 5 bases lay between the germline ends. As DNA, the CDR3 is TGTGCCTGGAGTGAAGGGAATGAGCAGTTCTTC. This sequence encodes CAWSEGNEQFF. Full variable domain (missing parts from reference TRBV30 and TRBJ2-1): SQTIHQWPATLVQPVGSPLSLECTVEGTSNPNLYWYRQAAGRGLQLLFYSVGIGQISSEVPQNLSASRPQDRQFILSSKKLLLSDSGFYLCAWSEGNEQFFGPGTRLTVL.

The V gene is TRBV15, the J gene TRBJ2-3, with TRBD1 matching 9 bases. The germline gives CDR1 LNHNV, CDR2 YYDKDF (reference sequence). Trimming at V came to 2 bases and at J to 2 bases, leaving 5 bases not matched to a gene. CDR3 size: 16 residues. CDR3 in amino acids: CATSRKGQGLTDTQYF. The CDR3 nucleotides read TGTGCCACCAGCAGAAAGGGACAGGGACTCACAGATACGCAGTATTTT.

V and J are TRBV2 and TRBJ1-4; no clear D. Trimming pared 7 bases from V and 5 bases from J, leaving 17 bases between. The CDR3 consists of 15 residues. Germline-derived CDR1 and CDR2 are SNHLY and FYNNEI. The CDR3 loop reads CASTKDLLPNEKLFF. The CDR3 DNA is TGTGCCAGCACTAAGGACCTCCTGCCCAATGAAAAACTGTTTTTT.

The CDR3 spells CASSTSPTPGELFF. The DNA for the CDR3 is TGTGCCAGTAGTACTAGCCCTACACCCGGGGAGCTGTTTTTT. The chain carries TRBV19 and TRBJ2-2, with D tentatively TRBD2 (5 bases). V was clipped by 4 bases and J by 6 bases, with 12 bases between them. The CDR3 runs 14 residues. Germline CDR1 and CDR2: LNHDA and SQIVND (reference sequence).

The V and J genes are TRBV18 and TRBJ1-1, with a tentative D call TRBD1 (5 bases). The germline CDR1 and CDR2 sequences are KGHSH and LQKENI. V shed 3 bases and J shed 0 bases, with 14 bases lying between them. This CDR3 has 16 amino acids. CDR3 amino acids: CASSPGRRGMNTEAFF. The CDR3 nucleotides are TGTGCCAGCTCACCGGGACGCCGAGGCATGAACACTGAAGCTTTCTTT.

Only a few counts were recorded for this clone. The chain links TRBV19 to TRBJ2-7; the D is unclear. Trimming removed 3 bases at V and 0 bases at J, with 12 bases between. Germline values: CDR1 LNHDA, CDR2 SQIVND (reference sequence). This CDR3 region has 15 residues. The CDR3 is CASSMRLSSSYEQYF. The CDR3 nucleotides are TGTGCCAGTAGTATGCGCTTGTCAAGCTCCTACGAGCAGTACTTC.

V usage is TRBV6-2 or TRBV6-3 and J usage is TRBJ1-2; D remains ambiguous. Trimming cost V 2 bases and J 5 bases, with 6 bases left between them. Germline CDR1 is MNHEY and CDR2 is SVGEGT. The CDR3 totals 12 residues. CDR3 sequence (DNA): TGTGCCAGCAGTTACAATAGATATGGCTACACCTTC. Translation: CASSYNRYGYTF.

The chain uses TRBV2 and TRBJ1-5; 12 bases align to TRBD1. CDR3 length: 18 amino acids. With V trimmed by 4 bases and J by 4 bases, 11 bases remained unmatched. Per the germline V gene, CDR1 is SNHLY and CDR2 is FYNNEI. The CDR3 is CASSARDRGRGTNQPQHF. The CDR3 region has the DNA TGTGCCAGCAGTGCTCGGGACAGGGGGCGAGGAACAAATCAGCCCCAGCATTTT.